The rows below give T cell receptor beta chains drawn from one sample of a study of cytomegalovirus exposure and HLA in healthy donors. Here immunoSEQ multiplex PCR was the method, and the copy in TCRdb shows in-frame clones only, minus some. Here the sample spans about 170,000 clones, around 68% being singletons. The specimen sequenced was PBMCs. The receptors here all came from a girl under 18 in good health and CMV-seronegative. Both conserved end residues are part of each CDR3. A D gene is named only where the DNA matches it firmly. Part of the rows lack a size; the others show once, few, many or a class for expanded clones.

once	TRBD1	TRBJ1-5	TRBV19	CASSWTGGNQPQHF	TGTGCCAGTAGCTGGACAGGGGGAAATCAGCCCCAGCATTTT
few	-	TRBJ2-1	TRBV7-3	CASSLKLASTRFF	TGTGCCAGCAGCTTAAAATTGGCCAGTACTAGGTTCTTC
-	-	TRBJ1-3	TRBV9	CASSPQAGSGNTIYF	TGTGCCAGCAGCCCTCAGGCCGGCTCTGGAAACACCATATATTTT
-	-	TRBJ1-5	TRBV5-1	CASSLDGQYSNQPQHF	TGCGCCAGCAGCTTGGACGGACAGTATAGCAATCAGCCCCAGCATTTT
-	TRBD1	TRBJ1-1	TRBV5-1	CASSPRTGSYLRAFF	TGCGCCAGCAGCCCAAGGACAGGGTCCTATCTCCGAGCTTTCTTT
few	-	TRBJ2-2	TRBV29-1	CSVGRAGTGELFF	TGCAGCGTTGGGAGGGCAGGGACCGGGGAGCTGTTTTTT
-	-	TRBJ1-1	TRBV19	CASSIVRESTEAFF	TGTGCCAGTAGTATAGTAAGGGAGAGCACTGAAGCTTTCTTT
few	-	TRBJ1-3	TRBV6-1	CASSTRTAGNTIYF	TGTGCCAGCAGCACACGGACAGCCGGAAACACCATATATTTT
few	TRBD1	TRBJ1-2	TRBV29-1	CLTNTGDRDYTF	TGCCTAACGAATACAGGGGACAGGGACTACACCTTC
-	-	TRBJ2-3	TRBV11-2	CASRLGGLSTDTQYF	TGTGCCAGCAGGTTGGGGGGACTCAGCACAGATACGCAGTATTTT